This T cell receptor beta chain is from a study of early T cells in non-severe SARS-CoV-2 infection. As for the study in general: Chains from this unsorted whole-blood bulk RNA could not be paired.

CDR1 is MNHEY and CDR2 is SVGAGI in the germline V gene. V lost 6 bases to trimming and J lost 3 bases, with 12 bases between them. The CDR3 consists of 13 residues. The sample holds many counts of this clonotype. The antigen is unknown. Study results and caveats: The study's VDJdb matching favored anti-spike CD8 responses and missed private and CD4 specificities.

cDNA molecules, individually, were tagged with unique molecular identifiers. MiXCR was run by TCRdb on the 5' RACE reads, yielding one entry per CDR3 protein. Of tens of thousands of distinct CDR3 sequences listed, roughly 5% are singletons. The chain joins TRBV6-5 to TRBJ2-7; a weak D match, TRBD1 (5 bases). The material was whole blood, obtained at baseline. This sequence originates from an adult who was a healthcare worker with PCR-confirmed SARS-CoV-2 infection or an uninfected control (not recorded which). The CDR3 loop reads CASSRAQGYEQYF. The CDR3 DNA is TGTGCCAGCAGCCGAGCCCAGGGCTACGAGCAGTACTTC.